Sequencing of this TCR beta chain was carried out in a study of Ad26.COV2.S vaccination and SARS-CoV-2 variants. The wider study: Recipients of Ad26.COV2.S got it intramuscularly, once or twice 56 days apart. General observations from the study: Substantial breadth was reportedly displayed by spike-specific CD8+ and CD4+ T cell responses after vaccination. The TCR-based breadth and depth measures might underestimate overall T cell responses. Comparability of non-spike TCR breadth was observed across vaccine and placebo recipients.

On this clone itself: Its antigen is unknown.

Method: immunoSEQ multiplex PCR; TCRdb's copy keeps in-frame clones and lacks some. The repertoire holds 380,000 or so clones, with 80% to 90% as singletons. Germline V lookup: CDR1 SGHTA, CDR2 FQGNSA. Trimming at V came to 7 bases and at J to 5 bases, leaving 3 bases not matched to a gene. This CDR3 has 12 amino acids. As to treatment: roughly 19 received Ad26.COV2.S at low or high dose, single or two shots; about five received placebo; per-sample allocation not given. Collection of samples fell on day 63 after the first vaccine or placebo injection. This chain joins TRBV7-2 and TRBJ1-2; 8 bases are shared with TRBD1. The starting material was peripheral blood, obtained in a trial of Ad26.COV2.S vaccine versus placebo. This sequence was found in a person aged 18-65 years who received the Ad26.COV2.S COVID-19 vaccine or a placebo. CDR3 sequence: CASTQGAYGYTF. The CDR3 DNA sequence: TGTGCCAGCACCCAGGGGGCATATGGCTACACCTTC.